Below are 18 T cell receptor beta chains sequenced from a single sample in a study of long-term antiretroviral therapy in people with HIV. Survey level was the resolution at which the v3.0 immunoSEQ assay ran. Assay used: immunoSEQ multiplex PCR; TCRdb lists only in-frame clones, some missing. The sample holds 25,000 to 35,000 clones, about 94% seen once. Specimen: unsorted PBMCs, collected around 7.4 years after starting antiretroviral therapy. These receptors were collected from a man between 45 and 60 years old with HIV.

The rearrangement uses TRBV5-4 and TRBJ2-7, with 11 bases aligning to TRBD2. The CDR3 covers 13 residues. Trimming took 5 bases from V and 6 from J; bases not matched to a gene: 4. Germline V gene lookup returns CDR1 SGHNT and CDR2 YYREEE (reference sequence). In nucleotides, the CDR3 is TGTGCCAGCAGGCTAGCGGGGGGTCTCGAGCAGTACTTC. This translates into CASRLAGGLEQYF. The variable domain in full, completed from reference TRBV5-4 and TRBJ2-7, reads ETGVTQSPTHLIKTRGQQVTLRCSSQSGHNTVSWYQQALGQGPQFIFQYYREEENGRGNFPPRFSGLQFPNYSSELNVNALELDDSALYLCASRLAGGLEQYFGPGTRLTVT.

This chain joins TRBV11-2 and TRBJ2-1; 7 positions agree with TRBD2. Per the germline V gene, CDR1 is SGHAT and CDR2 is FQNNGV. V was clipped by 5 bases and J by 6 bases; unmatched bases: 7. The CDR3 spans 14 residues. The CDR3 nucleotides read TGTGCCAGCAGCGCACTAGCGCCGGGCAATGAGCAGTTCTTC. Translated: CASSALAPGNEQFF.

This clone was seen once. The chain links TRBV2 to TRBJ2-3, with a tentative D call TRBD2 (7 bases). The germline V and J ends were trimmed by 4 bases and 3 bases, with 14 bases remaining between them. The germline V gene encodes CDR1 SNHLY and CDR2 FYNNEI. CDR3 length equals 15 residues. CDR3 DNA: TGTGCCAGCAGTGTCCGGGGGGCTTCTACAGATACGCAGTATTTT. Protein product: CASSVRGASTDTQYF.

The count of this clone is one. The chain carries TRBV11-2 and TRBJ2-2; D is possibly TRBD1 (5 bases). Germline V CDR1 and CDR2: SGHAT, FQNNGV. V was pared by 1 base and J by 5 bases, with 17 bases between. The CDR3 is 17 amino acids. This chain's CDR3 is CASSLAGWFVETGELFF. The CDR3 nucleotides are TGTGCCAGCAGCTTAGCAGGGTGGTTTGTGGAGACCGGGGAGCTGTTTTTT.

The chain recombines TRBV6-1 with TRBJ1-6, with D hard to call. Deletions cut 2 bases from V and 6 bases from J, with 14 bases between. Germline V lookup: CDR1 MNHNS, CDR2 SASEGT. The CDR3 is 16 residues long. The CDR3 here is CASSESSTRGNSPLHF. Written as DNA, the CDR3 is TGTGCCAGCAGTGAAAGTAGCACCCGAGGTAATTCACCCCTCCACTTT.

V usage is TRBV27 and J usage is TRBJ2-7, with 12 positions matching TRBD1. J gave up 2 bases and V 5 bases, and 7 bases lay outside the gene matches. Germline CDR1 reads MNHEY; CDR2 reads SMNVEV (reference sequence). The CDR3 spans 16 residues. The CDR3 DNA follows: TGTGCCAGCAGTCTTTCCGGGACAGGGGGCCCCTACGAGCAGTACTTC. Encoded protein: CASSLSGTGGPYEQYF.

This clone was counted a single time. This sequence joins TRBV29-1 and TRBJ2-3; D is possibly TRBD1 or TRBD2 (5 bases each). Germline CDR1 and CDR2: SQVTM and ANQGSEA. With 8 bases removed from V and 5 bases from J, the gap between germline ends came to 11 bases. The CDR3 length is 11 residues. The CDR3 bases are TGCAGCATCCCTGGGGGAGATACGCAGTATTTT. Translated: CSIPGGDTQYF.

The chain has TRBV9 and TRBJ1-4, with a possible D match to TRBD1 (6 bases). V lost 3 bases to trimming and J lost 4 bases, with 10 bases between them. Germline V CDR1 and CDR2: SGDLS, YYNGEE. This CDR3 contains 14 residues. The CDR3 DNA follows: TGTGCCAGCAGCGCGACAGGTCGTAATGAAAAACTGTTTTTT. Protein sequence: CASSATGRNEKLFF.

This chain uses TRBV19 with TRBJ2-2; D not certain. Germline-derived CDR1 and CDR2 are LNHDA and SQIVND (reference sequence). The V end lost 2 bases, the J end lost 0 bases, and 4 bases lay between the germline ends. The CDR3 runs to 14 residues. CDR3 bases: TGTGCCAGTAGTATAAAGGCGAACACCGGGGAGCTGTTTTTT. It is translated as CASSIKANTGELFF.

The J gene is TRBJ1-1, the V gene TRBV5-1, with 8 bases aligning to TRBD1. The trim removed 2 bases at V and 5 bases at J, leaving 5 bases unmatched. The CDR3 has 14 amino acids. Germline V lookup: CDR1 SGHRS, CDR2 YFSETQ. For the CDR3, the DNA is TGCGCCAGCAGCTTAGGACAGGGTGGGACTGAAGCTTTCTTT. It is translated as CASSLGQGGTEAFF. Supplemented by reference TRBV5-1 and TRBJ1-1, the full variable domain reads KAGVTQTPRYLIKTRGQQVTLSCSPISGHRSVSWYQQTPGQGLQFLFEYFSETQRNKGNFPGRFSGRQFSNSRSEMNVSTLELGDSALYLCASSLGQGGTEAFFGQGTRLTVV.

J is TRBJ2-2 and V is TRBV30, with 7 bases that match TRBD2. With V trimmed by 2 bases and J by 5 bases, 5 bases remained unmatched. Germline values: CDR1 GTSNPN, CDR2 SVGIG (reference sequence). The CDR3 extends over 14 amino acids. CDR3 in amino acids: CAWSRLAGTGELFF. CDR3 nucleotide sequence: TGTGCCTGGAGTAGACTAGCAGGGACCGGGGAGCTGTTTTTT.

This clone was recorded only once. V gene TRBV6-1 combines with J gene TRBJ1-6; the D is unclear. The CDR3 runs to 18 residues. The V end was cut by 0 bases, the J end by 3 bases, with 15 bases between. Germline V gene lookup returns CDR1 MNHNS and CDR2 SASEGT. CDR3 DNA: TGTGCCAGCAGTGAAGCGCTGACGAATACCCGCTATAATTCACCCCTCCACTTT. Protein: CASSEALTNTRYNSPLHF.

This chain joins TRBV11-1 and TRBJ1-4, with TRBD1 as a possible D gene (6 bases). Per the germline V gene, CDR1 is SGHAT and CDR2 is FQDESV (reference sequence). There are 14 residues in the CDR3. V was trimmed by 5 bases and J by 3 bases, leaving 10 bases between them. CDR3 loop: CASSIDRPNEKLFF. CDR3 bases: TGTGCCAGCAGCATCGACAGGCCTAATGAAAAACTGTTTTTT.

This clone was counted between two and nine times. Written as DNA, the CDR3 is TGTGCCTCCGAGTGGGGGCGTGAGCAGTACTTC. This codes for CASEWGREQYF. This sequence joins TRBV30 and TRBJ2-7, with D possibly TRBD1 on 6 matching bases. The CDR3 loop spans 11 amino acids. Germline CDR1 GTSNPN, CDR2 SVGIG (reference sequence). The V end lost 7 bases, the J end lost 7 bases, and 14 bases lay between the germline ends. Drawing the rest from reference TRBV30 and TRBJ2-7, the complete variable domain is SQTIHQWPATLVQPVGSPLSLECTVEGTSNPNLYWYRQAAGRGLQLLFYSVGIGQISSEVPQNLSASRPQDRQFILSSKKLLLSDSGFYLCASEWGREQYFGPGTRLTVT.

The chain employs TRBV10-3 and TRBJ1-1; D not resolved. This CDR3 contains 15 residues. Trimming removed 3 bases from V and 0 bases from J, with 11 bases in between. Germline V lookup: CDR1 ENHRY, CDR2 SYGVKD. The CDR3 DNA reads TGTGCCATCAGTGAAAAGAGAGATATGAACACTGAAGCTTTCTTT. This encodes CAISEKRDMNTEAFF.

V gene TRBV2 combines with J gene TRBJ1-5, with TRBD1 matching over 7 bases. The ends lost 9 bases at V and 0 bases at J; junction bases unmatched: 11. The CDR3 is 16 residues long. Germline V gene sequence: CDR1 SNHLY, CDR2 FYNNEI. As DNA, the CDR3 is TGTGCCAGTGGGGGGACAGCGGGCTATAGCAATCAGCCCCAGCATTTT. Its translation is CASGGTAGYSNQPQHF.

V gene TRBV19 combines with J gene TRBJ1-6; TRBD1 might be the D (6 bases). V dropped 4 bases and J dropped 6 bases, with 16 bases sitting between them. This CDR3 is 16 amino acids long. The V gene's germline CDR1 is LNHDA and CDR2 SQIVND (reference sequence). The CDR3 here is CASSTLQQGGNSPLHF. The CDR3 nucleotides read TGTGCCAGTAGTACATTACAACAGGGAGGTAATTCACCCCTCCACTTT.

V is TRBV6-4 and J is TRBJ2-1; 11 bases fit TRBD2. Trimming cost V 10 bases and J 10 bases; bases outside gene matches: 12. CDR1 is MRHNA and CDR2 is SNTAGT in the germline V gene. The CDR3 is made up of 14 amino acids. CDR3 in DNA: TGTGCCACTTCAGGGCTAGCGGGGGGAGGCGAGCAGTTCTTC. It encodes CATSGLAGGGEQFF.